This T cell receptor beta chain is drawn from a study of cytomegalovirus exposure and HLA in healthy donors. The PCR contained 60 Vbeta and 13 Jbeta primers. Only in-frame clones appear in the TCRdb table, and some are missing; sequencing was by immunoSEQ multiplex PCR. Of fewer than 200,000 clones listed, 65% to 90% are singletons. This clone was seen more than once but under ten times. The germline gives CDR1 WSHSY, CDR2 SAAADI. Trimming cost V 6 bases and J 0 bases, with 19 bases left between them. This CDR3 spans 17 amino acids. Sequencing was carried out using PBMCs. The J gene is TRBJ2-3, the V gene TRBV10-2; TRBD2 is a possible D gene (6 bases). The clonotype was recovered from a man aged 50 to 59 in good health and CMV-seropositive. CDR3 amino acids: CASSPASLAHSTDTQYF. In DNA form, the CDR3 reads TGCGCCAGCAGCCCTGCGAGTCTAGCGCATAGCACAGATACGCAGTATTTT.